The 21 T cell receptor beta chains below were found in one sample sequenced in a study of Graves' ophthalmopathy and Graves' hyperthyroidism. TCR beta CDR3 regions were amplified from RNA transcripts. HTBI primers were used in a first-round RT-PCR, which preceded a second-round multiplex PCR. One entry per CDR3 protein results from TCRdb running MiXCR on the multiplex PCR reads. The sample has about 220,000 distinct CDR3 sequences, 20% to 25% seen once. The sequenced sample was peripheral blood. Source of these receptors: a woman in her fifties or sixties with Graves' ophthalmopathy.

Many counts were recorded for this clonotype. The chain recombines TRBV19 with TRBJ2-2, with a weak D call TRBD2 (6 bases). The V and J ends lost 3 bases and 4 bases respectively, with 18 bases between them. Per germline, CDR1 LNHDA and CDR2 SQIVND (reference sequence). This CDR3 has 17 residues. CDR3 nucleotides: TGTGCCAGTAGTATCAACGGGAGTCCACTGGGCACCGGGGAGCTGTTTTTT. Encoded protein: CASSINGSPLGTGELFF.

This chain uses TRBV29-1 with TRBJ2-7, with 7 bases that match TRBD2. Germline V CDR1 and CDR2: SQVTM, ANQGSEA. V lost 3 bases, J lost 9 bases, and 8 bases stayed unmatched. The CDR3 totals 12 residues. This CDR3 is CSVDGGDERQYF. In nucleotides, the CDR3 is TGCAGCGTTGATGGGGGGGACGAAAGGCAGTACTTC.

This clonotype has ten or more counts. The rearrangement uses TRBV7-2 and TRBJ2-7; 10 bases map to TRBD2. Germline-derived CDR1 and CDR2 are SGHTA and FQGNSA. This CDR3 region has 15 residues. Trimming removed 5 bases from V and 2 bases from J; junction bases left unmatched: 6. The CDR3 DNA is TGTGCCAGCAGCAAAACTAGCGGGGCAACCTACGAGCAGTACTTC. Residues: CASSKTSGATYEQYF.

This clonotype was seen repeatedly, ten times or more. The chain joins TRBV7-2 to TRBJ2-7, with 7 bases fitting TRBD2. The CDR3 runs 14 residues. Germline V gene sequence: CDR1 SGHTA, CDR2 FQGNSA. J gave up 6 bases and V 1 base, and 6 bases lay outside the gene matches. The CDR3: CASSLVSAGVEQYF. The CDR3 nucleotides are TGTGCCAGCAGCTTAGTCTCGGCGGGAGTCGAGCAGTACTTC. The full variable domain, in which reference TRBV7-2 and TRBJ2-7 provide the parts outside the CDR3, is GAGVSQSPSNKVTEKGKDVELRCDPISGHTALYWYRQSLGQGLEFLIYFQGNSAPDKSGLPSDRFSAERTGGSVSTLTIQRTQQEDSAVYLCASSLVSAGVEQYFGPGTRLTVT.

In this sample, this clonotype turned up many times. The rearrangement uses TRBV7-3 and TRBJ2-4; 12 bases line up with TRBD2. The CDR3 sequence is 15 residues long. The V gene end was trimmed by 2 bases and the J gene end by 6 bases; junction bases not matched to a gene: 2. The V gene's germline CDR1 is SGHTA and CDR2 FQGTGA. CDR3 loop: CASSLASGRGNIQYF. The CDR3 region has the DNA TGTGCCAGCAGCTTAGCTAGCGGGAGGGGAAACATTCAGTACTTC.

This clonotype was observed at least ten times. The genes are TRBV3-1 and TRBJ1-1; D not certain. Germline CDR1 is LGHDT and CDR2 is YNNKEL (reference sequence). Trimming left V 1 base short and J 5 bases short, with 17 bases between. The CDR3 totals 16 residues. The CDR3 DNA sequence: TGTGCCAGCAGCCAAGTTCCCCCGGGCGTAGGTACTGAAGCTTTCTTT. Amino acids: CASSQVPPGVGTEAFF. Drawing the rest from reference TRBV3-1 and TRBJ1-1, the complete variable domain is DTAVSQTPKYLVTQMGNDKSIKCEQNLGHDTMYWYKQDSKKFLKIMFSYNNKELIINETVPNRFSPKSPDKAHLNLHINSLELGDSAVYFCASSQVPPGVGTEAFFGQGTRLTVV.

This clonotype has a single count. The CDR3 nucleotides are TGTGCCAGCAGTTACGCCCGGACAGGGAGGGGAGAGACCCAGTACTTC. The encoded protein is CASSYARTGRGETQYF. The chain is built from TRBV6-5 and TRBJ2-5, with TRBD1 as a possible D gene (8 bases). The CDR3 spans 16 residues. Trimming removed 2 bases at V and 4 bases at J, with 17 bases between. Germline loops: CDR1 MNHEY, CDR2 SVGAGI.

This clonotype has at least ten counts. The chain has TRBV11-2 and TRBJ2-7; D is perhaps TRBD1 (6 bases). The CDR3 is 15 amino acids. V was clipped by 5 bases and J by 5 bases, with 19 bases between them. Per the germline V gene, CDR1 is SGHAT and CDR2 is FQNNGV. Here the CDR3 DNA reads TGTGCCAGCAGCCCGGGGACACGAGCCTCGGACGAGCAGTACTTC. It yields the protein CASSPGTRASDEQYF.

This clonotype was seen many times. This rearrangement joins TRBV30 to TRBJ1-2; no firm D call. This CDR3 has 12 residues. With 0 bases removed from V and 5 bases from J, the gap between germline ends came to 7 bases. Germline V gene sequence: CDR1 GTSNPN, CDR2 SVGIG (reference sequence). CDR3 coding DNA: TGTGCCTGGAGTGTATGGGGTTATGGCTACACCTTC. It is translated as CAWSVWGYGYTF.

The genes are TRBV6-1 and TRBJ2-3; the match to TRBD2 covers 10 bases. The CDR3 is made up of 14 amino acids. Germline V gene lookup returns CDR1 MNHNS and CDR2 SASEGT. V lost 6 bases to trimming and J lost 3 bases; unmatched junction nucleotides: 3. CDR3 region: CASRRTSGTDTQYF. DNA of the CDR3: TGTGCCAGCAGGAGGACTAGCGGAACAGATACGCAGTATTTT.

This clonotype has a count of ten or more. The chain joins TRBV19 to TRBJ2-7; the match to TRBD2 covers 7 bases. J gave up 3 bases and V 3 bases, and 5 bases lay outside the gene matches. The CDR3 covers 14 residues. CDR1 is LNHDA, CDR2 SQIVND, per germline (reference sequence). This chain's CDR3 is CASSISAGFYEQYF. CDR3 DNA: TGTGCCAGTAGTATTTCAGCGGGGTTCTACGAGCAGTACTTC.

In this sample, this clonotype turned up many times. The rearrangement uses TRBV6-2 or TRBV6-3 and TRBJ2-4, with D possibly TRBD2 on 6 matching bases. V was trimmed by 9 bases and J by 3 bases, leaving 12 bases between them. The CDR3 runs to 13 residues. CDR1 and CDR2 from the germline V gene are MNHEY and SVGEGT. The CDR3 nucleotides are TGTGCCAGTAGCCGGGACTTCAAAAACATTCAGTACTTC. This sequence encodes CASSRDFKNIQYF.

This clonotype was seen repeatedly, ten times or more. This sequence joins TRBV10-3 and TRBJ1-1, with 8 bases fitting TRBD1. Germline lookup yields CDR1 ENHRY and CDR2 SYGVKD. Unmatched junction bases numbered 6, after V lost 4 bases and J lost 2 bases. The CDR3 loop spans 15 amino acids. The CDR3 sequence is CAISGGGTGNTEAFF. The CDR3 DNA follows: TGTGCCATCAGTGGGGGCGGGACAGGCAACACTGAAGCTTTCTTT.

This clonotype has a count of ten or more. J is TRBJ2-7 and V is TRBV7-3, with 10 bases that match TRBD2. V dropped 0 bases and J dropped 6; count of bases not matched to a gene: 8. The germline V gene encodes CDR1 SGHTA and CDR2 FQGTGA. This CDR3 region has 16 residues. CDR3 region: CASSLTPLAGVGEQYF. The CDR3 DNA sequence: TGTGCCAGCAGCTTAACTCCGCTAGCGGGAGTTGGCGAGCAGTACTTC.

This clonotype was observed at least ten times. The V call is TRBV7-9, the J call TRBJ1-5; D is undetermined. Germline V lookup: CDR1 SEHNR, CDR2 FQNEAQ (reference sequence). The CDR3 loop spans 13 amino acids. V lost 2 bases and J 3 bases, leaving 5 bases between the germline ends. Here the CDR3 DNA reads TGTGCCAGCAGCTTATCGACCAATCAGCCCCAGCATTTT. Protein: CASSLSTNQPQHF.

This clonotype was detected many times. This rearrangement joins TRBV7-8 to TRBJ1-1, with a possible D match to TRBD1 (6 bases). The CDR3 contains 13 residues. V dropped 4 bases and J dropped 1 base, with 7 bases sitting between them. From germline, CDR1 is SGHVS and CDR2 FQNEAQ. DNA for the CDR3: TGTGCCAGCAGCTGGGGACAGAACACTGAAGCTTTCTTT. Translation gives CASSWGQNTEAFF.

This clonotype was seen many times. This chain connects TRBV12-3 or TRBV12-4 to TRBJ2-5; D might be TRBD1 or TRBD2, each matching 5 bases. V lost 7 bases to trimming and J lost 9 bases, with 18 bases between them. This CDR3 spans 13 amino acids. The CDR3 region is CASKGGGAGAQYF. In DNA, the CDR3 is TGTGCCAGCAAGGGTGGGGGAGCCGGGGCCCAGTACTTC.

The chain joins TRBV6-1 to TRBJ2-7; tentatively, D is TRBD2 (7 bases). The length of the CDR3 is 15 residues. Trimming removed 2 bases at V and 6 bases at J, with 17 bases between. CDR1 and CDR2 from the germline V gene are MNHNS and SASEGT. Here the CDR3 reads CASSEKGGAPREQYF. CDR3 nucleotide sequence: TGTGCCAGCAGTGAAAAGGGGGGGGCCCCCCGCGAGCAGTACTTC.

This clonotype appeared many times. J is TRBJ2-3 and V is TRBV6-1, with 7 bases that match TRBD1. The CDR3 runs to 15 residues. Trimming took 6 bases from V and 6 from J; bases not matched to a gene: 12. CDR1 is MNHNS, CDR2 SASEGT, per germline. CDR3: CASSIEGTARDTQYF. Here the CDR3 DNA reads TGTGCCAGCAGCATAGAAGGGACAGCACGGGATACGCAGTATTTT.

This clonotype was detected many times. The rearrangement links TRBV7-8 to TRBJ1-5; 8 bases align to TRBD1. Trimming at V came to 5 bases and at J to 1 base, leaving 7 bases not matched to a gene. This CDR3 spans 16 amino acids. Germline V gives CDR1 SGHVS, CDR2 FQNEAQ. The chain's CDR3 is CASSRTGLWSNQPQHF. CDR3 bases: TGTGCCAGCAGCCGGACAGGGTTGTGGAGCAATCAGCCCCAGCATTTT.

In this sample, this clonotype turned up many times. The V call is TRBV20-1, the J call TRBJ2-7, with D perhaps assigned TRBD1 or TRBD2 (5 bases each). Trimming removed 4 bases at V and 3 bases at J, with 16 bases between. CDR1 is DFQATT, CDR2 SNEGSKA, per germline (reference sequence). CDR3 size: 14 residues. CDR3 loop: CSATPRGYVYEQYF. DNA of the CDR3: TGCAGTGCTACTCCCCGGGGCTACGTCTACGAGCAGTACTTC.